Below are 8 T cell receptor beta chains sequenced from a single sample in a study of T-cell reconstitution after alpha-beta-depleted transplantation in children. This sample's TCRbeta library carried unique molecular identifier barcodes. TCRdb used MiXCR to reprocess the PCR reads, holding one entry per CDR3 protein. The top ten hold approximately 5% of the sample, which has roughly 790,000 distinct CDR3 sequences, around 17% seen once. The sequencing here drew on PBMCs, mostly from graft donor cells, taken 360 days after TCRalphabeta/CD19-depleted stem cell transplant. These receptors originate from a male patient aged 10 to 17 who had a stem cell transplant for acute lymphoblastic leukemia, so the T cells may come from the graft donor.

This clonotype was seen a handful of times. The chain recombines TRBV15 with TRBJ2-7, with D hard to call. The CDR3 extends over 14 amino acids. Between the trimmed V and J ends, which lost 3 bases and 3 bases, there was a span of 12 bases. Germline lookup yields CDR1 LNHNV and CDR2 YYDKDF (reference sequence). This chain's CDR3 is CATSRELQYYEQYF. DNA for the CDR3: TGTGCCACCAGCAGGGAACTTCAATACTACGAGCAGTACTTC.

This clonotype was detected a few times. The chain couples TRBV5-1 to TRBJ2-7; 7 nucleotides align to TRBD1. The CDR3 runs to 15 residues. Germline V gene lookup returns CDR1 SGHRS and CDR2 YFSETQ. The ends lost 3 bases at V and 2 bases at J; junction bases unmatched: 8. In nucleotides, the CDR3 is TGCGCCAGCAGCTCCCGACAGGGTCGCACCTACGAGCAGTACTTC. It specifies CASSSRQGRTYEQYF.

This clonotype was seen more than once but under ten times. The chain uses TRBV5-1 and TRBJ2-1, with 8 nucleotides matching TRBD2. CDR1 is SGHRS and CDR2 is YFSETQ in the germline V gene. The ends lost 4 bases at V and 3 bases at J; junction bases unmatched: 3. The CDR3 has 14 amino acids. The CDR3 reads CASSREGGYNEQFF. The CDR3, as DNA: TGCGCCAGCAGCCGGGAGGGGGGCTACAATGAGCAGTTCTTC.

Here the CDR3 reads CASSIVSGPGNEQFF. The CDR3 DNA follows: TGTGCCAGTAGTATAGTTAGCGGTCCAGGGAATGAGCAGTTCTTC. The V and J genes are TRBV19 and TRBJ2-1; TRBD2 is a possible D gene (6 bases). This CDR3 is built from 15 residues. Per the germline V gene, CDR1 is LNHDA and CDR2 is SQIVND (reference sequence). The V gene lost 1 base and the J gene lost 7 bases, with 14 bases spanning the gap.

This chain links TRBV19 with TRBJ1-4; possible D gene TRBD1, 6 bases. This CDR3 has 15 amino acids. CDR1 and CDR2 from the germline V gene are LNHDA and SQIVND (reference sequence). V was cut by 4 bases and J by 3 bases, with 12 bases left in between. As DNA, the CDR3 is TGTGCCAGTAGTACCTGGGGGCAGGCTAATGAAAAACTGTTTTTT. It encodes CASSTWGQANEKLFF.

This clonotype was observed many times. This chain joins TRBV29-1 and TRBJ2-5, with 10 bases lining up with TRBD2. Germline V gene data show CDR1 as SQVTM and CDR2 as ANQGSEA. V was pared by 6 bases and J by 4 bases, with 5 bases of the junction left unmatched. The CDR3 contains 13 residues. CDR3 DNA sequence: TGCAGCGTACTAGCGGGATCAGGAGAGACCCAGTACTTC. This gives the protein CSVLAGSGETQYF.

The chain is built from TRBV20-1 and TRBJ2-1; 10 bases align to TRBD2. CDR3 length equals 15 residues. Germline V gene lookup returns CDR1 DFQATT and CDR2 SNEGSKA (reference sequence). With V trimmed by 1 base and J by 8 bases, 8 bases remained unmatched. CDR3 DNA sequence: TGCAGTGCTAGAGCGGCGGGGACTAGCGTCCATGAGCAGTTCTTC. This encodes CSARAAGTSVHEQFF.

The gene calls are TRBV5-1 and TRBJ2-7; no reliable D call. This CDR3 spans 14 amino acids. Trimming cost V 2 bases and J 4 bases, with 13 bases left between them. Germline V gene sequence: CDR1 SGHRS, CDR2 YFSETQ. The DNA of the CDR3 is TGCGCCAGCAGCTTCGCCCCGGGCCATTACGAGCAGTACTTC. Protein: CASSFAPGHYEQYF.